This T cell receptor beta chain came from a study of cytomegalovirus exposure and HLA in healthy donors (dated by TCRdb to 2017 to 2019). Context from the whole study: According to a later analysis, one platform produced both the approximately 110 validation repertoires and the approximately 600 repertoires of the first cohort. High-throughput TCR immunosequencing, statistical association of individual TCRs with disease status, and machine learning were combined to predict cytomegalovirus infection status. In addition to the first cohort of 500 to 850 subjects, a separate validation cohort of approximately 130 different subjects was used. The study was designed to test whether signatures of past pathogen exposure could be identified by cataloging public T cell receptors.

The library was made by the immunoSEQ multiplex PCR assay. The paper's data handling went like this. To diagnose cytomegalovirus status from the catalog of TCR beta chain sequences, a statistical classification framework was built. The table comes from immuneACCESS by way of TCRdb, which keeps in-frame sequences with V and J called. Part of the clones is missing from these tables; in studies checked, under half for an unresolved V gene and the rest for unknown reasons. Clonal size and the V and J genes are those of that table, whereas D and trimming came from the DNA. The sample includes about 130,000 clones, with nearly 90% observed a single time. 3% to 4% of the sample is held by the ten biggest clonotypes. The donors were included in the validation cohort of approximately 130 subjects, a group kept apart from the approximately 700-subject first cohort. According to the germline V gene, CDR1 reads SNHLY and CDR2 reads FYNNEI. From V the trimming removes 9 bases and from J it removes 2 bases, while the gene matches leave 16 bases of the junction unaccounted for. The CDR3 covers 16 residues, taking in both the cysteine and the phenylalanine. CDR3 DNA is the only sequence kept; it has 48 bases, read in frame from the first base.

Study-wide conclusions, independent of this receptor: It was suggested by the authors that the approach could potentially be generalized to other disease states and immunological phenotypes. The classifier was reported to diagnose cytomegalovirus status with high specificity and sensitivity in both the original and validation cohorts. The study gave a list of more than 150 TCR beta chains associated with cytomegalovirus. A few of the identified cytomegalovirus-associated TCR beta chains were confirmed in vitro to be specific for cytomegalovirus antigens. Of the cluster scores, 85% to 95% were above 0 in a later analysis, which found that TCRs clustered in the first cohort also tended to co-occur in the approximately 120 validation repertoires. Across donors, most TCR sequences were observed very rarely, whereas some public TCRs were present in many individuals. A later analysis lacked HLA typing for the validation cohort, so it scored co-occurrence in that cohort across all 120 or so repertoires.

This clone showed up just once. Its antigen is unknown. No quality values exist for individual bases; no much larger clone is one base distant. The source material was PBMCs. The rearrangement combines TRBV2 with TRBJ2-7, with 7 bases in between that match TRBD1. The origin of this receptor is a man aged 25-45 years in good health and CMV-seronegative. The bases read TGTGCCAGAAGCGTTGTTGGTGGCAGGGGGACCTACGAGCAGTACTTC. This gives the protein CARSVVGGRGTYEQYF. With all but the CDR3 taken from the reference TRBV2 and TRBJ2-7 genes, the full variable domain is: EPEVTQTPSHQVTQMGQEVILRCVPISNHLYFYWYRQILGQKVEFLVSFYNNEISEKSEIFDDQFSVERPDGSNFTLKIRSTKLEDSAMYFCARSVVGGRGTYEQYFGPGTRLTVT.